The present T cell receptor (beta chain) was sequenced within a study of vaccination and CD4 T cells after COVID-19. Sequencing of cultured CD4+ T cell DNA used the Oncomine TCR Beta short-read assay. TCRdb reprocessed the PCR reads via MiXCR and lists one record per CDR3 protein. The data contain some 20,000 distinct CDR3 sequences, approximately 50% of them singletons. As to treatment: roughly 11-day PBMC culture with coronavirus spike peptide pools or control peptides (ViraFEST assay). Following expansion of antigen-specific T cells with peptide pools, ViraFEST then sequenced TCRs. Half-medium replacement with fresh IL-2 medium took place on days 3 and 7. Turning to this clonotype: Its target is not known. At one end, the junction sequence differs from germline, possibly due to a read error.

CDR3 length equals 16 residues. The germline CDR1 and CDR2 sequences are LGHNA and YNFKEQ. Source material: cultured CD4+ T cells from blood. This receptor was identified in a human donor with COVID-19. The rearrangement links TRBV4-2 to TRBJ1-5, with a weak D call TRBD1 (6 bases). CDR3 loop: CASSRNPGDNNQSQHF. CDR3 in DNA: TGTGCCAGCAGTCGGAATCCAGGGGACAACAATCAGTCCCAGCATTTT.